One T cell receptor (beta chain) is described in this entry. The antigen is unknown. The record originates from a study of T-cell memory formation after mild COVID-19. Whole-study results and caveats: Detection of some responders pre-infection suggested pre-existing cross-reactive memory T cells participated. Second-wave clones with a day 37 peak had unconfirmed SARS-CoV-2 specificity.

Constant-segment primers served in 5'RACE that generated TCR alpha and TCR beta cDNA libraries bearing sample barcodes and UMIs. TCRdb independently ran MiXCR on the 5' RACE reads; one entry per CDR3 protein. The repertoire includes around 300,000 distinct CDR3 sequences, approximately 13% of them detected once, and over 20% sits in the top ten. CDR3 length: 16 amino acids. CDR1 is SGHDT and CDR2 is YYEEEE in the germline V gene. J lost 6 bases, V lost 3 bases, and 11 bases had no gene match. Input material: PBMCs or a T cell subset sorted from them (not recorded which). The chain links TRBV5-6 to TRBJ1-4; TRBD1 matches 7 bases. The source of this sequence is a man between 18 and 29 years old who had mild COVID-19 (a few samples of this study predate the infection). Cell type and time point are not known. The CDR3 reads CASSSTLTGDHEKLFF. The CDR3 DNA sequence: TGTGCCAGCAGCTCGACCCTCACAGGGGACCATGAAAAACTGTTTTTT.